The T cell receptor (beta chain) described here comes from a study of cytomegalovirus exposure and HLA in healthy donors. For the study at large: The 130 or so validation repertoires used the same platform as the 550 to 850 first-cohort repertoires (as reported by a later analysis). General observations from the study: Confirmation in vitro established that three CMV-associated chains were specific for CMV antigens. There were some public TCRs occurring in many donors, but most TCR sequences were rare.

The donors belonged to the approximately 120-subject validation cohort, separate from the roughly 700-subject first cohort. Data came from immunoSEQ multiplex PCR; TCRdb stores just in-frame clones and leaves some out. This sample has around 150,000 clones; about 89% occur once, and the top ten carry 3% to 3.5%. V gave up 3 bases and J gave up 3 bases; unmatched junction bases: 3. Per germline, CDR1 SGHDN and CDR2 FVKESK. The CDR3 runs 15 residues. As for this clone: No antigen is known for it.

The sample taken for sequencing was PBMCs. This clonotype was obtained from a woman younger than 30 in good health and CMV-seropositive. This sequence joins TRBV14 and TRBJ1-4, with 8 bases aligning to TRBD1. The CDR3 is CASSQLQGANEKLFF. The CDR3, as DNA: TGTGCCAGCAGCCAGCTACAGGGGGCTAATGAAAAACTGTTTTTT.